This T cell receptor beta chain derives from a study of blood T cell repertoires in COVID-19. About the research overall: The samples span acute and convalescent COVID-19 from the United States, Italy and Spain. T cells, B-cell-depleted T cells, or PBMCs supplied cDNA or gDNA.

The CDR3 length is 21 residues. Germline CDR1 reads MGHRA; CDR2 reads YSYEKL. V lost 0 bases, J lost 3 bases, and 24 bases lay in between. Original processing notes: The assay estimated nucleated cells by amplifying reference gene primers. The data were produced by immunoSEQ multiplex PCR, yet TCRdb's version contains in-frame clones alone and is incomplete. The V and J calls and clone size come from that table; D and trimming were worked out from the DNA. The sample has just over 150,000 clones, less than 85% seen once; the top ten hold 3.3%. Sequencing was performed on peripheral blood. The rearrangement links TRBV4-1 to TRBJ1-6, with D perhaps matching TRBD1 (6 bases). The receptor comes from a human donor with acute or convalescent COVID-19. The donor label of this sample is uncertain. As DNA, the CDR3 is TGCGCCAGCAGCCAAGATCCTTACAGGGTAGGACGTCAAGGCTATAATTCACCCCTCCACTTT. It encodes CASSQDPYRVGRQGYNSPLHF.